This T cell receptor (beta chain) was obtained from a study of cytomegalovirus exposure and HLA in healthy donors. The CDR3 is 11 residues long. With 10 bases clipped from V and 8 bases from J, the junction kept 5 bases outside the gene matches. From germline, CDR1 is MNHEY and CDR2 SVGAGI. A multiplex PCR was run with 60 Vbeta primers and 13 Jbeta primers. Sequencing was performed with immunoSEQ multiplex PCR; in TCRdb, only in-frame clones are kept and a portion is missing. Of under 130,000 clones in the sample, roughly three quarters were seen once. Specimen: PBMCs. This chain connects TRBV6-5 to TRBJ2-1; 7 nucleotides match TRBD2. The source of this sequence is a man aged 45-65 years in good health and CMV-seropositive. The CDR3 region is CATLAVDEQFF. DNA for the CDR3: TGTGCCACGCTAGCGGTGGATGAGCAGTTCTTC.